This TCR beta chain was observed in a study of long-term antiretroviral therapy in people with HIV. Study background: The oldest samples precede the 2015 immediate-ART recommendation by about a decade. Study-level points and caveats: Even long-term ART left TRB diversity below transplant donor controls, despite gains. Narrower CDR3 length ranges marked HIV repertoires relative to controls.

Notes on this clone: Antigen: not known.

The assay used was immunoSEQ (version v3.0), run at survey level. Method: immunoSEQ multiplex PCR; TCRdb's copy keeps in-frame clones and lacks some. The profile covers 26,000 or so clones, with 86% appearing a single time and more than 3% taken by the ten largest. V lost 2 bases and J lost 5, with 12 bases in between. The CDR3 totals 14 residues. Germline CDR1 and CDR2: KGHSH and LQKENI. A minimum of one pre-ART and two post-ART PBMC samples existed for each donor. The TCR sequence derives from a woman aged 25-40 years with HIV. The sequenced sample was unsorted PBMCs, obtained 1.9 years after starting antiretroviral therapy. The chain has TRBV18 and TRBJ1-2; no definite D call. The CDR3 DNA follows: TGTGCCAGCTCACCATCGCCAGGCGATTATGGCTACACCTTC. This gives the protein CASSPSPGDYGYTF.